This passage covers 15 T cell receptor beta chains from one sample sequenced in a study of blood T cells in healthy people across ages. Together with a sample-barcoded 5' primer, a J-beta primer mix was included in a second PCR lasting 7 to 11 cycles. One entry per CDR3 protein results from TCRdb running MiXCR on the 5' RACE reads. This repertoire shows fewer than 1,000,000 distinct CDR3 sequences, 40% to 50% found once; its top ten account for about 21%. The sequenced material came from blood. Every receptor here comes from a man aged 55 to 70 in good health.

The genes are TRBV7-9 and TRBJ1-2; 7 bases are a match to TRBD1. The V segment lost 4 bases and the J segment 2 bases; nucleotides outside the gene matches: 7. The CDR3 sequence is 15 residues long. The germline V gene has CDR1 SEHNR and CDR2 FQNEAQ (reference sequence). The CDR3 here is CASSYQGELNYGYTF. The CDR3 coding sequence is TGTGCCAGCAGCTATCAGGGGGAGTTAAACTATGGCTACACCTTC. Drawing the rest from reference TRBV7-9 and TRBJ1-2, the complete variable domain is DTGVSQNPRHKITKRGQNVTFRCDPISEHNRLYWYRQTLGQGPEFLTYFQNEAQLEKSRLLSDRFSAERPKGSFSTLEIQRTEQGDSAMYLCASSYQGELNYGYTFGSGTRLTVV.

The chain uses TRBV20-1 and TRBJ2-7; D may be TRBD1 or TRBD2 (5 bases each). The V end lost 3 bases, the J end lost 0 bases, and 12 bases lay between the germline ends. Per the germline V gene, CDR1 is DFQATT and CDR2 is SNEGSKA (reference sequence). CDR3 length: 14 residues. In DNA, the CDR3 is TGCAGTGCTAGCCCCAGAGGGGACTCCTACGAGCAGTACTTC. Translated: CSASPRGDSYEQYF.

J is TRBJ2-3 and V is TRBV7-2; either TRBD1 or TRBD2 may fit D (5 bases each). The CDR3 runs to 14 residues. The germline V gene has CDR1 SGHTA and CDR2 FQGNSA. V was shortened by 5 bases and J by 3 bases, with 12 bases between the two germline ends. The CDR3 region has the DNA TGTGCCAGCAGCAAGGGACGGTTTACAGATACGCAGTATTTT. It encodes CASSKGRFTDTQYF.

The chain has TRBV7-2 and TRBJ2-1; TRBD2 matches at 9 bases. From germline, CDR1 is SGHTA and CDR2 FQGNSA. The CDR3 loop spans 18 amino acids. V trimming: 5 bases; J trimming: 3 bases; junction bases outside the gene matches: 14. The CDR3 loop is CASSPGPRGGTYYNEQFF. CDR3 DNA sequence: TGTGCCAGCAGCCCGGGGCCGCGGGGGGGCACTTACTACAATGAGCAGTTCTTC.

The CDR3, as DNA: TGTGCCAGCGTGGGTAAGGGCTTCACAGATACGCAGTATTTT. Translation gives CASVGKGFTDTQYF. The J gene is TRBJ2-3, the V gene TRBV3-1; D unresolved. Germline CDR1 reads LGHDT; CDR2 reads YNNKEL (reference sequence). CDR3 size: 14 residues. V lost 8 bases, J lost 2 bases, and 14 bases lay in between.

The chain recombines TRBV27 with TRBJ2-5; 8 positions agree with TRBD2. Germline V gene data show CDR1 as MNHEY and CDR2 as SMNVEV (reference sequence). The junction had 17 bases not matched to a gene; V was cut back by 3 bases and J by 5 bases. The CDR3 spans 18 residues. The CDR3 nucleotides read TGTGCCAGCAGTTTCCAGAGGTCGATCGGGGGGGCCGGGGAGACCCAGTACTTC. Protein sequence: CASSFQRSIGGAGETQYF.

This clonotype came up a few times. The chain uses TRBV28 and TRBJ1-5; no clear D gene. Germline V lookup: CDR1 MDHEN, CDR2 SYDVKM. The CDR3 contains 13 residues. Trimming took 10 bases from V and 4 from J, leaving 14 bases between them. CDR3: CATKGSWNQPQHF. In DNA, the CDR3 is TGTGCCACCAAAGGGAGTTGGAATCAGCCCCAGCATTTT.

The chain uses TRBV20-1 and TRBJ2-7; perhaps TRBD1 as D (6 bases). The end of the DNA is better explained by TRBJ2-5, so the J call may be wrong. The CDR3 runs 13 residues. Germline assignment: CDR1 DFQATT and CDR2 SNEGSKA (reference sequence). CDR3 in amino acids: CSARDGGWETQYF. The CDR3 nucleotides are TGCAGTGCTAGAGATGGGGGCTGGGAGACCCAGTACTTC.

This clonotype has a handful of counts. The gene calls are TRBV4-1 and TRBJ2-2; D ambiguous. The germline V gene has CDR1 MGHRA and CDR2 YSYEKL. V was cut by 4 bases and J by 2 bases, with 11 bases left in between. The CDR3 length is 15 residues. The CDR3 region is CASSLRAANTGELFF. CDR3 bases: TGCGCCAGCAGCCTTAGGGCAGCAAACACCGGGGAGCTGTTTTTT.

Of note for this clonotype: This may be a read error: a much more frequent sequence differs by one nucleotide. The V and J genes are TRBV4-3 and TRBJ2-7; D is perhaps TRBD2 (6 bases). Germline-derived CDR1 and CDR2 are LGHNA and YSLEER. Trimming took off 0 bases at V and 7 bases at J, with 10 bases between the two ends. The CDR3 runs 13 residues. Written as DNA, the CDR3 is TGCGCCAGCAGCCAAGATGGGGGGAATGAGCAGTACTTC. It translates to CASSQDGGNEQYF.

In this sample, this clonotype turned up many times. V usage is TRBV2 and J usage is TRBJ2-3; 11 nucleotides agree with TRBD2. CDR3 length: 15 amino acids. The V gene's germline CDR1 is SNHLY and CDR2 FYNNEI. V lost 8 bases to trimming and J lost 6 bases; unmatched junction nucleotides: 10. CDR3 protein: CASYGPSGGFDTQYF. CDR3 coding DNA: TGTGCCAGCTACGGCCCTAGCGGGGGGTTCGATACGCAGTATTTT.

CDR3 residues: CASSPRVTGEPLAKNIQYF. CDR3 nucleotides: TGTGCCAGCAGCCCAAGAGTGACAGGGGAGCCTTTAGCCAAAAACATTCAGTACTTC. The chain recombines TRBV9 with TRBJ2-4; 8 bases fit TRBD1. V lost 4 bases to trimming and J lost 0 bases; unmatched junction nucleotides: 15. This CDR3 is built from 19 residues. Germline V gives CDR1 SGDLS, CDR2 YYNGEE.

The table lists this clonotype with a few counts. V gene TRBV29-1 combines with J gene TRBJ1-4; TRBD1 might be the D (5 bases). The CDR3 sequence is 14 residues long. The germline V and J ends were trimmed by 4 bases and 3 bases, with 12 bases remaining between them. In germline, CDR1 is SQVTM, CDR2 ANQGSEA. CDR3 DNA sequence: TGCAGCGTTGCACCCCGGGGGTCTAATGAAAAACTGTTTTTT. Translating it yields CSVAPRGSNEKLFF.

The table lists this clonotype with a few counts. CDR3 nucleotide sequence: TGCGCCAGCAGTCGGGAAGGGGGGGCTTGGGGCTACACCTTC. It translates to CASSREGGAWGYTF. The chain has TRBV4-3 and TRBJ1-2; D possibly corresponds to TRBD1 (6 bases). The CDR3 is 14 amino acids. Germline loops: CDR1 LGHNA, CDR2 YSLEER. Between the trimmed V and J ends, which lost 6 bases and 8 bases, there was a span of 19 bases.

This clonotype showed up just a few times. The chain combines TRBV10-3 with TRBJ2-7; TRBD1 matches at 7 bases. J was trimmed by 5 bases and V by 5 bases; bases with no gene match: 6. CDR3 length equals 13 residues. The germline V gene encodes CDR1 ENHRY and CDR2 SYGVKD. CDR3 nucleotides: TGTGCCATCAGTCAGACAGGGAGCAACGAGCAGTACTTC. This sequence encodes CAISQTGSNEQYF.